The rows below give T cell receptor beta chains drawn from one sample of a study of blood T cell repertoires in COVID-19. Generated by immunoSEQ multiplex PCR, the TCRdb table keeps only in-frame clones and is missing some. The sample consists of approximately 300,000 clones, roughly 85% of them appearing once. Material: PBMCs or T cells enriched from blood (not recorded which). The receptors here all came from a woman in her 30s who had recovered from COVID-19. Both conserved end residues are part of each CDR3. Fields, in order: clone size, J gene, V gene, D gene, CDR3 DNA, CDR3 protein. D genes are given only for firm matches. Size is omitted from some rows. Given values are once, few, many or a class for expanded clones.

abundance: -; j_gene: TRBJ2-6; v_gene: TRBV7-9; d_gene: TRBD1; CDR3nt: TGTGCCAGCGGCGCAACAGGGGATACTGGGGCCAACGTCCTGACTTTC; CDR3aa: CASGATGDTGANVLTF
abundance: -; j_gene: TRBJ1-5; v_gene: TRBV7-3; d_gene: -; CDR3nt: TGTGCCAGCAGCCAGGGCTATAACCAGCCCCAGCATTTT; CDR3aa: CASSQGYNQPQHF
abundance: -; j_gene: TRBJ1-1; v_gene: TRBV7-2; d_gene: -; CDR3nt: TGTGCCAGCAGCTTAGGAGTTGGCGGGGGGAGAACGACTGAAGCTTTCTTT; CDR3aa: CASSLGVGGGRTTEAFF
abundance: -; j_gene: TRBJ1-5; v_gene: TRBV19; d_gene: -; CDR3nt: TGTGCCAGTGCCCGGTCTCGCAATCAGCCCCAGCATTTT; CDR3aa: CASARSRNQPQHF
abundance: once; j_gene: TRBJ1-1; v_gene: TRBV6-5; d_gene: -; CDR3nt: TGTGCCAGCAATTCTGGCCACTATGGGAACACTGAAGCTTTCTTT; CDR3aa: CASNSGHYGNTEAFF
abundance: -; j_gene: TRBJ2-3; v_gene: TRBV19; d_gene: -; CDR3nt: TGTGCCAGTAGTATAGGTGGGCAGGACCGGGGAGATACGCAGTATTTT; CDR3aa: CASSIGGQDRGDTQYF
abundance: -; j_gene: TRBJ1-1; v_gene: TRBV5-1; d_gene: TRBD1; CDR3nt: TGCGCCAGCAGCTTGAGGGACAGGGGGGCGAACACTGAAGCTTTCTTT; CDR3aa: CASSLRDRGANTEAFF
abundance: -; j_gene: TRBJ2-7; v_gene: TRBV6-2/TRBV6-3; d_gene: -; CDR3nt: TGTGCCAGCAGTCGAAGCGAAGAGCAGTACTTC; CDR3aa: CASSRSEEQYF
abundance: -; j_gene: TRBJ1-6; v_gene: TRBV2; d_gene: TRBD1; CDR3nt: TGTGCCAGCAGTGGAACCGGGACAGACTCACCCCTCCACTTT; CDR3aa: CASSGTGTDSPLHF
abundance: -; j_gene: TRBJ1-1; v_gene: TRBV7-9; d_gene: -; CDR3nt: TGTGCCAGCAGCCCGGCCCCGGGAAGGAACACTGAAGCTTTCTTT; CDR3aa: CASSPAPGRNTEAFF
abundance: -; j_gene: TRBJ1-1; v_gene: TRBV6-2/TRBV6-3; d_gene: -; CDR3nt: TGTGCCAGCAGTTACTCCCCACAATCGATGAACACTGAAGCTTTCTTT; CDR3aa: CASSYSPQSMNTEAFF
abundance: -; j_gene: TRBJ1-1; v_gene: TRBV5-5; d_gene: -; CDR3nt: TGTGCCAGCAGCCGGGCCTACAGGGCTGAAGCTTTCTTT; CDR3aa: CASSRAYRAEAFF
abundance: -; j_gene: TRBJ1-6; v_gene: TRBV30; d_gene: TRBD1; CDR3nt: TGTGCCTGGAGTGGCCTAGACAGGGAATCCTATAATTCACCCCTCCACTTT; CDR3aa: CAWSGLDRESYNSPLHF
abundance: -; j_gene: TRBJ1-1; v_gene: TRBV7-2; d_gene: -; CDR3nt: TGTGCCAGCAGCCCCCTCGTAGCCGAGGCGGGGACTGAAGCTTTCTTT; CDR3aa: CASSPLVAEAGTEAFF
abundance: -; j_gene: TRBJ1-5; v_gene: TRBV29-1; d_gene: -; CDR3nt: TGCAGCGTTCTTGGGGCCGCCGGGGTATCGGGAGATCAGCCCCAGCATTTT; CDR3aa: CSVLGAAGVSGDQPQHF
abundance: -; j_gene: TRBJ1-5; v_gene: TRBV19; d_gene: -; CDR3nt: TGTGCCAGTGCTGGGGAGGCGCGGAAGAATCAGCCCCAGCATTTT; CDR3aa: CASAGEARKNQPQHF
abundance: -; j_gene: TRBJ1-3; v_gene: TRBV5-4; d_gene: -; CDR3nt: TGTGCCAGCAGCACCCAGCGCAATGGAAACACCATATATTTT; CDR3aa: CASSTQRNGNTIYF
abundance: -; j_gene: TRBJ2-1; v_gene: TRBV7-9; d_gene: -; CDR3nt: TGTGCCAGCAGCGACCAGAACCGGGACAACCGCAATGAGCAGTTCTTC; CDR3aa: CASSDQNRDNRNEQFF
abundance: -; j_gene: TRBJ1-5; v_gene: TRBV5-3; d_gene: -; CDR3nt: TGTGCCAGAAGCTTCCAGACAGACGGAGCGCCCCAGCATTTT; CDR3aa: CARSFQTDGAPQHF
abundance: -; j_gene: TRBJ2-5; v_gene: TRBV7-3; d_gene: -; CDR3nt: TGTGCCAGCAGCCCCCAGGGAGGAAAAGAGACCCAGTACTTC; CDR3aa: CASSPQGGKETQYF
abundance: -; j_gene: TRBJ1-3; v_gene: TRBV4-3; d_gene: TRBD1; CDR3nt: TGCGCCAGCAGCCAAGCTTCGGGGACAGCGCCCGACGGAAACACCATATATTTT; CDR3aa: CASSQASGTAPDGNTIYF
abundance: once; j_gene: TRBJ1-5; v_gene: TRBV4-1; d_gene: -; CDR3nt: TGCGCCAGCAGCCAAGGAGCGGGGGGTTGGGGCAATCAGCCCCAGCATTTT; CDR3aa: CASSQGAGGWGNQPQHF
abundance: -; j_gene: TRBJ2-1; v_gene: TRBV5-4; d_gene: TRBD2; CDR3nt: TGTGCCAGCAGCTCCCAGAGGCTAGCGGGGGGGAATGAGCAGTTCTTC; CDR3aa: CASSSQRLAGGNEQFF
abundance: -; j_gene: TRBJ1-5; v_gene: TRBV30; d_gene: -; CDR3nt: TGTGCCTGGAGTGTAAAGGCGGCTAATCAGCCCCAGCATTTT; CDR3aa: CAWSVKAANQPQHF
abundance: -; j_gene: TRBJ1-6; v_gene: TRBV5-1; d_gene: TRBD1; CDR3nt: TGCGCCAGCAGCTTGTTGGGACAGGGTAATTCACCCCTCCACTTT; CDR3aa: CASSLLGQGNSPLHF
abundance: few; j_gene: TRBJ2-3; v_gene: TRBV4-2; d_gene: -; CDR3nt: TGTGCCAGCAGCCAATCGGGGGCAGATACGCAGTATTTT; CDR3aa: CASSQSGADTQYF
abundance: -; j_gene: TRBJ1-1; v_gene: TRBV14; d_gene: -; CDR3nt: TGTGCCAGCAGCCAGCAGATGAACACTGAAGCTTTCTTT; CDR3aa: CASSQQMNTEAFF
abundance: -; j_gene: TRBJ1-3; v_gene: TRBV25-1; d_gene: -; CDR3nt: TGTGCCAGCAGTGAATCAGGGACTGGAAACACCATATATTTT; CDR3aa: CASSESGTGNTIYF
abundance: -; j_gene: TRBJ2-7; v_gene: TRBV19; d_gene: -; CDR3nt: TGTGCCAGTAGTATTACAGTTCGGAACCCCTACGAGCAGTACTTC; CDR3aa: CASSITVRNPYEQYF
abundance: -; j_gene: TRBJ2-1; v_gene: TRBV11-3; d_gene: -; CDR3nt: TGTGCCAGCAGCTTAGTGGGAGTTTCTCGGGAGCAGTTCTTC; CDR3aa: CASSLVGVSREQFF
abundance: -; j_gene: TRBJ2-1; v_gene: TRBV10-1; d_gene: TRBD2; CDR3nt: TGCGCCAGCAGTGAGTTAGCGGGGGATGAGCAGTTCTTC; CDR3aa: CASSELAGDEQFF
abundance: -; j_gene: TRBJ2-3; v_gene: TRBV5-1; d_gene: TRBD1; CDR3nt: TGCGCCAGCAGCAGGGACAGGGCTGGGGCAGATACGCAGTATTTT; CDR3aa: CASSRDRAGADTQYF
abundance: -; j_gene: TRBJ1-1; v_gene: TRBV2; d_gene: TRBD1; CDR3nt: TGTGCCAGCAGACTACCGGGACAGGGGCGATACACTGAAGCTTTCTTT; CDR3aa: CASRLPGQGRYTEAFF
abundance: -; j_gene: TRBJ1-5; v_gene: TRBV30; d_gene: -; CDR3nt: TGTGCCTGGAGGGGGCAGGACAATCAGCCCCAGCATTTT; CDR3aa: CAWRGQDNQPQHF
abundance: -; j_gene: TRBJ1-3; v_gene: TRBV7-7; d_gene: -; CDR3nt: TGTGCTAGCAGCTTAGTCCAGGGCCTTCCCTCTGGAAACACCATATATTTT; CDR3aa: CASSLVQGLPSGNTIYF
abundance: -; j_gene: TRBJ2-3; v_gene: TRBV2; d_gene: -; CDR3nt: TGTGCCAGCCCCGGGGGACAGAGCACAGATACGCAGTATTTT; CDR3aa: CASPGGQSTDTQYF
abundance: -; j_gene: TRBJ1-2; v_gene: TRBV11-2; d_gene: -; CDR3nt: TGTGCCAGCAGCTTAGCTCCAGCCAACCTGAGGGGCTACACCTTC; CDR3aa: CASSLAPANLRGYTF
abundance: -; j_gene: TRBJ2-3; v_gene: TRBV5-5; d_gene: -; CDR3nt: TGTGCCAGCAGCTTGGCCGAGGGAACGCAGTATTTT; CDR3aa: CASSLAEGTQYF